The 13 T cell receptor beta chains in this list originate from one sample, sequenced in a study of cytomegalovirus exposure and HLA in healthy donors. The PCR had 60 Vbeta and 13 Jbeta primers. Using immunoSEQ multiplex PCR, the repertoire was profiled, and TCRdb retains in-frame clones only, with some absent. The sample totals approximately 100,000 clones. Source material: PBMCs. These receptors were taken from a man aged 45 to 65 in good health and CMV-seronegative.

This chain joins TRBV7-6 and TRBJ2-7; D may be TRBD1 (6 bases). There are 13 residues in the CDR3. CDR1 is SGHVS, CDR2 FNYEAQ, per germline. The V end was cut by 6 bases, the J end by 2 bases, with 11 bases between. In nucleotides, the CDR3 is TGTGCCAGCAGTCCTAGGGGGACCTACGAGCAGTACTTC. Protein product: CASSPRGTYEQYF.

The chain combines TRBV7-9 with TRBJ1-1; D gene ambiguous. Deletions cut 3 bases from V and 5 bases from J, with 10 bases between. CDR1 and CDR2 from the germline V gene are SEHNR and FQNEAQ (reference sequence). The CDR3 spans 13 residues. In nucleotides, the CDR3 is TGTGCCAGCAGCTTCGGGGAGGCAACTGAAGCTTTCTTT. Its translation: CASSFGEATEAFF.

This chain links TRBV6-1 with TRBJ2-5; TRBD1 is a possible D gene (5 bases). The CDR3 is 15 amino acids. V gave up 2 bases and J gave up 5 bases, with 15 bases separating them. The germline CDR1 and CDR2 sequences are MNHNS and SASEGT. CDR3 residues: CASSENSGMRETQYF. In DNA form, the CDR3 reads TGTGCCAGCAGTGAAAACTCAGGGATGCGCGAGACCCAGTACTTC.

V usage is TRBV12-5 and J usage is TRBJ1-6; D call uncertain. This CDR3 spans 16 amino acids. The V end lost 6 bases, the J end lost 14 bases, and 26 bases lay between the germline ends. Germline V lookup: CDR1 LGHNT, CDR2 FRNRAP. This CDR3 is CASGPRSTGPGYALHF. CDR3 coding DNA: TGTGCTAGTGGCCCCCGATCGACGGGTCCGGGTTACGCCCTCCACTTT.

The rearrangement links TRBV5-4 to TRBJ2-1; TRBD2 matches at 8 bases. Per germline, CDR1 SGHNT and CDR2 YYREEE (reference sequence). The CDR3 spans 13 residues. The V and J ends lost 10 bases and 4 bases, in that order; junction bases with no gene match: 7. The CDR3 here is CASGGGLYNEQFF. CDR3 bases: TGTGCCTCCGGGGGGGGGCTTTACAATGAGCAGTTCTTC.

The rearrangement links TRBV14 to TRBJ2-7, with D possibly TRBD2 on 5 matching bases. Germline V CDR1 and CDR2: SGHDN, FVKESK. This CDR3 has 13 amino acids. Trimming pared 5 bases from V and 2 bases from J, leaving 10 bases between. CDR3 sequence (DNA): TGTGCCAGCAGCTTATACGGGGCCTACGAGCAGTACTTC. It translates to CASSLYGAYEQYF.

The chain joins TRBV4-3 to TRBJ2-5; 7 bases fit TRBD1. The junction had 4 bases not matched to a gene; V was cut back by 0 bases and J by 3 bases. Germline assignment: CDR1 LGHNA and CDR2 YSLEER. The CDR3 covers 15 residues. The DNA of the CDR3 is TGCGCCAGCAGCCAAGATATGGGACAGAAAGAGACCCAGTACTTC. This gives the protein CASSQDMGQKETQYF.

V gene TRBV18 combines with J gene TRBJ1-2; 9 bases are shared with TRBD1. The CDR3 sequence is 14 residues long. CDR1 is KGHSH, CDR2 LQKENI, per germline. The junction had 4 bases not matched to a gene; V was cut back by 2 bases and J by 6 bases. The DNA of the CDR3 is TGTGCCAGCTCACCAACCGGGACAGGGAATGGCTACACCTTC. Translating it yields CASSPTGTGNGYTF.

The V and J genes are TRBV2 and TRBJ2-3, with a weak D call TRBD1 (6 bases). CDR1 and CDR2 (germline): SNHLY, FYNNEI. There are 13 residues in the CDR3. The ends were cut back, 3 bases at V and 10 bases at J, with 14 bases in the middle. CDR3 residues: CASSDIPPGAQYF. CDR3 DNA sequence: TGTGCCAGCAGTGATATTCCCCCAGGGGCGCAGTATTTT.

To note about this clone: Germline and junction disagree at one end, which may indicate a read error. Other nucleotide sequences from this sample produce the same CDR3. The rearrangement links TRBV29-1 to TRBJ2-1, with D maybe TRBD2 (5 bases). The germline V gene has CDR1 SQVTM and CDR2 ANQGSEA. CDR3 length: 15 residues. CDR3 amino acids: CSVVGLGSSYNEQFF. The DNA of the CDR3 is TGTAGCGTTGTTGGGCTGGGGAGCTCCTACAATGAGCAGTTCTTC.

This chain uses TRBV15 with TRBJ2-5; the match to TRBD2 covers 9 bases. The CDR3 is made up of 14 amino acids. Per the germline V gene, CDR1 is LNHNV and CDR2 is YYDKDF (reference sequence). Trimming removed 1 base from V and 6 bases from J; junction bases left unmatched: 3. The CDR3 region has the DNA TGTGCCACCAGCAGAGGGGCGGGGGGGAAGACCCAGTACTTC. It specifies CATSRGAGGKTQYF.

V gene TRBV5-1 combines with J gene TRBJ2-5; D gene unclear. Per germline, CDR1 SGHRS and CDR2 YFSETQ. The CDR3 has 12 amino acids. Trimming removed 1 base at V and 2 bases at J, with 3 bases between. Written as DNA, the CDR3 is TGCGCCAGCAGCTTGCAACAAGAGACCCAGTACTTC. Its protein product is CASSLQQETQYF.

J is TRBJ1-3 and V is TRBV25-1; 7 positions agree with TRBD1. This CDR3 contains 17 residues. J gave up 1 base and V 3 bases, and 9 bases lay outside the gene matches. Germline V gene sequence: CDR1 MGHDK, CDR2 SYGVNS. The chain's CDR3 is CASSDVRTGPSGNTIYF. In nucleotides, the CDR3 is TGTGCCAGCAGTGATGTAAGGACAGGACCTTCTGGAAACACCATATATTTT. Together with reference TRBV25-1 and TRBJ1-3, the CDR3 gives the full variable domain: EADIYQTPRYLVIGTGKKITLECSQTMGHDKMYWYQQDPGMELHLIHYSYGVNSTEKGDLSSESTVSRIRTEHFPLTLESARPSHTSQYLCASSDVRTGPSGNTIYFGEGSWLTVV.